Sequencing of this T cell receptor beta chain was carried out in a study of T cell clonality in common variable immunodeficiency. Study-level findings and limits: CVID subjects showed higher TCRbeta clonality than healthy controls. In common variable immunodeficiency, TCR beta chains reportedly carried fewer deletions and N-nucleotide insertions.

Donors gave roughly 4.5 to 9 ml heparinized peripheral whole blood. TCRdb's copy holds only in-frame clones and misses some; the assay was immunoSEQ multiplex PCR. This sample includes tens of thousands of clones with no singletons; its ten biggest clones take up approximately 2.2%. This clone was counted ten times or more. Its antigen is as yet unknown. Read coverage stops 3 residues before the CDR3 terminus; the germline J gene supplies the remainder. This CDR3 region has 14 residues. CDR1 is GTSNPN, CDR2 SVGIG, per germline (reference sequence). V was clipped by 5 bases and J by 2 bases; unmatched bases: 9.

The receptor was derived from a person aged 18 to 75 in good health. The sample comprised peripheral blood mononuclear cells. J is TRBJ2-7 and V is TRBV30; 7 bases align to TRBD1. CDR3 DNA (partial): TGTGCCTGGGGCCCGACAGGGACAGCCTACGAG. Residues: CAWGPTGTAYE. The whole CDR3 region reads CAWGPTGTAYEQYF.